The rows below give T cell receptor beta chains drawn from one sample of a study of molecular identifiers for immune sequencing clone quantification. MiXCR, applied by TCRdb to the PCR reads, yields one record per CDR3 protein. The sample contains 460,000 or so distinct CDR3 sequences, 25% of which appear only once. Sequencing input: naive CD8+ T cells from blood, with Jurkat cell RNA spiked in. Source of these receptors: a human donor in good health. Some libraries in this study had Jurkat cell RNA spiked in. CDR3s include the opening cysteine and the closing phenylalanine or tryptophan. D genes are given only for firm matches. A row's size may be missing; if present it is once, few, many or a size class.

DNA: TGCAGCGTACACAGGGGCACCGGGGAGCTGTTTTTT
CDR3: CSVHRGTGELFF
J: TRBJ2-2
V: TRBV29-1
size: many
D: TRBD1

DNA: TGCGCCAGCAGCCCAAAGTGGGCAGGGTACGAGCAGTACTTC
CDR3: CASSPKWAGYEQYF
J: TRBJ2-7
V: TRBV4-1
size: -
D: -

DNA: TGTGCCAGCAGCTTACACCGGGCCCAAGAGACCCAGTACTTC
CDR3: CASSLHRAQETQYF
J: TRBJ2-5
V: TRBV11-2
size: many
D: -

DNA: TGTGCCAGCCGCCCCCGGGACAGAGCCTACAGTGAGCAGTTCTTC
CDR3: CASRPRDRAYSEQFF
J: TRBJ2-1
V: TRBV7-9
size: -
D: TRBD1

DNA: TGTGCCAGCAGTTTAGAAGGGTTTGGCGAAAAACTGTTTTTT
CDR3: CASSLEGFGEKLFF
J: TRBJ1-4
V: TRBV12-3/TRBV12-4
size: many
D: -

DNA: TGTGCTAGCAGCTTAGACAGCTCTGGAAACACCATATATTTT
CDR3: CASSLDSSGNTIYF
J: TRBJ1-3
V: TRBV7-7
size: many
D: -

DNA: TGTGCCAGTAGTATGGGGGCCGAGGGGAACACTGAAGCTTTCTTT
CDR3: CASSMGAEGNTEAFF
J: TRBJ1-1
V: TRBV19
size: few
D: -

DNA: TGCAGCGTTGTACAGGGGACGTACGGCTACACCTTC
CDR3: CSVVQGTYGYTF
J: TRBJ1-2
V: TRBV29-1
size: -
D: TRBD1

DNA: TGCGCCAGCAGCACGGGACAGGGGTCTGATACGCAGTATTTT
CDR3: CASSTGQGSDTQYF
J: TRBJ2-3
V: TRBV7-9
size: many
D: TRBD1

DNA: TGTGCCATACTCGCCGGGACTCAGAACACCGGGGAGCTGTTTTTT
CDR3: CAILAGTQNTGELFF
J: TRBJ2-2
V: TRBV7-9
size: many
D: -

DNA: TGTGCCAGCAGCTTAGATGGGACTTACGACTATCAGCCCCAGCATTTT
CDR3: CASSLDGTYDYQPQHF
J: TRBJ1-5
V: TRBV7-2
size: many
D: -

DNA: TGCAGTGCTAGAGAAACCGCTAACGTTCAGTACTTC
CDR3: CSARETANVQYF
J: TRBJ2-4
V: TRBV20-1
size: -
D: -

DNA: TGTGCCAGCAGCTTAGATACCCCCGGACAGGGATACGGGCGTAAGTTCTTC
CDR3: CASSLDTPGQGYGRKFF
J: TRBJ2-1
V: TRBV11-2
size: few
D: TRBD1

DNA: TGCGCCAGCAGCCAAGAAGGGACAGGGGGCCTCACTGAAGCTTTCTTT
CDR3: CASSQEGTGGLTEAFF
J: TRBJ1-1
V: TRBV4-1
size: -
D: TRBD1

DNA: TGCAGTGCTAGAGTCCGACCCCTCAACGAGCAGTACTTC
CDR3: CSARVRPLNEQYF
J: TRBJ2-7
V: TRBV20-1
size: -
D: -

DNA: TGTGCCAGCAGCTGGTTCACGGCGGCGGGGACTACTTACGAGCAGTACTTC
CDR3: CASSWFTAAGTTYEQYF
J: TRBJ2-7
V: TRBV13
size: few
D: TRBD2

DNA: TGCGCCAGCAGCTTTAGACAGGGATCAGCCAAAAACATTCAGTACTTC
CDR3: CASSFRQGSAKNIQYF
J: TRBJ2-4
V: TRBV4-1
size: many
D: TRBD1

DNA: TGTGCCAGCAGTTACTCTGGCGGGGGGGCCGGGCCAGATACGCAGTATTTT
CDR3: CASSYSGGGAGPDTQYF
J: TRBJ2-3
V: TRBV6-5
size: many
D: TRBD2

DNA: TGTGCCAGCAGCCCCCGGACGAACACTGAAGCTTTCTTT
CDR3: CASSPRTNTEAFF
J: TRBJ1-1
V: TRBV9
size: many
D: -

DNA: TGTGCCTGCAGCCAAGTTGTAGGGAATCAGCCCCAGCATTTT
CDR3: CACSQVVGNQPQHF
J: TRBJ1-5
V: TRBV4-2
size: -
D: -

DNA: TGTGCCTGGAGTGTGCCGGGCCATCTCCCCGAGCAGTACTTC
CDR3: CAWSVPGHLPEQYF
J: TRBJ2-7
V: TRBV30
size: many
D: -

DNA: TGTGCCTGGAGGGAGGACTATGGGCAGCCCCGGCATTTT
CDR3: CAWREDYGQPRHF
J: TRBJ1-5
V: TRBV30
size: -
D: -

DNA: TGTGCCAGCAATACTCAACCTTACAGGGGAATTTTCCGGCAAGAGACCCAGTACTTC
CDR3: CASNTQPYRGIFRQETQYF
J: TRBJ2-5
V: TRBV6-2/TRBV6-3
size: -
D: TRBD1

DNA: TGTGCCAGCAGCCCCCCCATGAACACTGAAGCTTTCTTT
CDR3: CASSPPMNTEAFF
J: TRBJ1-1
V: TRBV7-9
size: many
D: -

DNA: TGTGCCAGCAGTCCCCTACGCGCGGGAGGTACAGATACGCAGTATTTT
CDR3: CASSPLRAGGTDTQYF
J: TRBJ2-3
V: TRBV27
size: -
D: TRBD2

DNA: TGTGCCAGCAGTCAATATACTCTGACTAGCGGGGGCACAGATACGCAGTATTTT
CDR3: CASSQYTLTSGGTDTQYF
J: TRBJ2-3
V: TRBV6-5
size: -
D: TRBD2

DNA: TGTGCCAGCAGCCCTAGGGACAGGGCAGCTAACTATGGCTACACCTTC
CDR3: CASSPRDRAANYGYTF
J: TRBJ1-2
V: TRBV7-9
size: few
D: TRBD1

DNA: TGTGCCAGTAGTATGGCTAGCGGGAGATCATACAATGAGCAGTTCTTC
CDR3: CASSMASGRSYNEQFF
J: TRBJ2-1
V: TRBV19
size: -
D: TRBD2

DNA: TGTGCCAGCAGCCCCTCGGGAGCGAAGGGAAACACCATATATTTT
CDR3: CASSPSGAKGNTIYF
J: TRBJ1-3
V: TRBV28
size: -
D: -

DNA: TGTGCCCTCCGGGACGGAAATAATTCACCCCTCCACTTT
CDR3: CALRDGNNSPLHF
J: TRBJ1-6
V: TRBV30
size: few
D: -